The entry that follows covers one T cell receptor (beta chain) sequence. The data derive from a study of blood T cell repertoires in COVID-19. Background on the study: The United States, Italy and Spain were the sources of the acute and convalescent COVID-19 samples. From T cells, B-cell-depleted T cells, or PBMCs came the material, which was cDNA or gDNA.

There are 17 residues in the CDR3. Germline V gene lookup returns CDR1 KGHDR and CDR2 SFDVKD. V lost 3 bases and J lost 1, with 18 bases in between. In the original workflow: Estimates of nucleated cell counts were drawn from the amplification of reference gene primers. Clones were read by immunoSEQ multiplex PCR, and TCRdb kept only the in-frame ones, dropping some. The V and J calls and clone size were taken over from that table, and D and trimming were inferred from the DNA. This table holds about 150,000 clones, roughly three quarters found once. The V gene is TRBV24-1, the J gene TRBJ2-7; D unresolved. The receptor was derived from a man aged 50-60 years with active or convalescent COVID-19. Sequencing was done on a sample of peripheral blood. The CDR3 here is CATSDPTNPLWSYEQYF. In DNA, the CDR3 is TGTGCCACCAGTGATCCGACAAACCCGTTATGGTCCTACGAGCAGTACTTC.